This T cell receptor (beta chain) was captured in a study of OX40 agonist ivuxolimab in advanced cancers. The study, taken as a whole, reports: On average, CD8+ T cells showed a greater number of expanded clones than CD4+.

Regarding this clone: What it recognizes is unknown.

Measured with immunoSEQ multiplex PCR; TCRdb has only the in-frame clones, and not every one. The sample yields some 80,000 clones, roughly 84% seen once. J gave up 2 bases and V 7 bases, and 7 bases lay outside the gene matches. CDR1 is MDHEN, CDR2 SYDVKM, per germline. The CDR3 covers 15 residues. Sampling of blood occurred at baseline, cycle 4 day 1, and cycle 7 day 1. The specimen was CD4+ or CD8+ T cells sorted from blood, collected in a trial of the OX40 agonist ivuxolimab. The TCR sequence derives from an adult with an advanced solid tumor such as melanoma, head and neck, liver or kidney cancer. V is TRBV28 and J is TRBJ2-7; 11 bases map to TRBD1. CDR3 sequence: CASTEEGQGAYEQYF. The CDR3 DNA sequence: TGTGCCAGCACCGAGGAGGGACAGGGGGCCTACGAGCAGTACTTC.